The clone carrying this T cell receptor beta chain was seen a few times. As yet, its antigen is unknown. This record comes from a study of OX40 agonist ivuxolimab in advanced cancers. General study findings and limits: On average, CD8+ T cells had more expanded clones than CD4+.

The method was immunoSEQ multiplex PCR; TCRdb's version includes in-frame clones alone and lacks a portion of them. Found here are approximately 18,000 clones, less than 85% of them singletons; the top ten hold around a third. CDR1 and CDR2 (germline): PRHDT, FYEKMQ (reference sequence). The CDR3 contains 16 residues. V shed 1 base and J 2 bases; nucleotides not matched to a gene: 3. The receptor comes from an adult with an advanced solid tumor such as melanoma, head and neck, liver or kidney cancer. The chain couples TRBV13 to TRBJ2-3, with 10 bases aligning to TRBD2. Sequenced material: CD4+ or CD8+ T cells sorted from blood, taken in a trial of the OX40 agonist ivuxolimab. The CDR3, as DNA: TGTGCCAGCAGCTTAGAAGCGGGGGGGTCCACAGATACGCAGTATTTT. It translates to CASSLEAGGSTDTQYF.